Below, 20 T cell receptor beta chains from the same sample are listed, as sequenced in a study of PD-1 blockade in classical Hodgkin lymphoma. Data came from immunoSEQ multiplex PCR; TCRdb stores just in-frame clones and leaves some out. This table holds roughly 7,700 clones, just over 85% found once. There was relapse after autologous stem cell transplantation in every patient, and there was variation in brentuximab vedotin exposure. Using magnetic negative selection, the CD4+ T cells were separated out of thawed PBMCs. Sample: CD4+ T cells from blood, taken at baseline. Receptors originate from a human donor with classical Hodgkin lymphoma.

This chain links TRBV9 with TRBJ2-5; 9 nucleotides align to TRBD2. Germline V lookup: CDR1 SGDLS, CDR2 YYNGEE. The CDR3 has 15 amino acids. J gave up 5 bases and V 0 bases, and 5 bases lay outside the gene matches. The CDR3 here is CASSVASGVGETQYF. CDR3 sequence (DNA): TGTGCCAGCAGCGTAGCTAGCGGGGTAGGGGAGACCCAGTACTTC.

This clone has a single count. The chain uses TRBV5-6 and TRBJ2-3; TRBD2 matches at 7 bases. CDR1 is SGHDT and CDR2 is YYEEEE in the germline V gene. V lost 4 bases and J lost 4; bases outside the gene matches: 9. CDR3 size: 15 residues. CDR3 coding DNA: TGTGCCAGCAGCCCTTGGTTGGGGAGGGCAGATACGCAGTATTTT. This sequence encodes CASSPWLGRADTQYF.

The genes are TRBV28 and TRBJ2-1; no clear D. The ends were cut back, 4 bases at V and 7 bases at J, with 8 bases in the middle. This CDR3 contains 12 residues. CDR1 MDHEN and CDR2 SYDVKM come from the germline V gene. CDR3 residues: CASSSRVNEQFF. The CDR3 DNA is TGTGCCAGCAGTTCGCGTGTTAATGAGCAGTTCTTC.

This clone showed up just a few times. The rearrangement joins TRBV9 to TRBJ1-1, with D possibly matching TRBD1 (5 bases). The CDR3 runs to 15 residues. The germline V and J ends were trimmed by 5 bases and 6 bases, with 20 bases remaining between them. Germline V gene data show CDR1 as SGDLS and CDR2 as YYNGEE. CDR3 coding DNA: TGTGCCAGCAGTTTCGATGGGGACCCCCGCGCTGAAGCTTTCTTT. Protein: CASSFDGDPRAEAFF.

The V and J genes are TRBV5-1 and TRBJ2-7; 9 bases align to TRBD1. Germline lookup yields CDR1 SGHRS and CDR2 YFSETQ. The CDR3 is 17 residues long. V lost 0 bases and J lost 3; bases outside the gene matches: 10. In DNA, the CDR3 is TGCGCCAGCAGCTTGGCCTATAGGGGGACAGGGAGCTACGAGCAGTACTTC. It is translated as CASSLAYRGTGSYEQYF.

J is TRBJ2-7 and V is TRBV10-3; maybe TRBD1 (7 bases). This CDR3 contains 11 residues. Germline V gives CDR1 ENHRY, CDR2 SYGVKD. V lost 8 bases and J lost 4, with 9 bases in between. The CDR3 nucleotides are TGTGCCATCCAGGGGGGTTACGAGCAGTACTTC. Protein: CAIQGGYEQYF.

J is TRBJ2-5 and V is TRBV7-9; the match to TRBD1 covers 7 bases. The CDR3 is 15 residues long. The germline V gene has CDR1 SEHNR and CDR2 FQNEAQ (reference sequence). Germline trimming cut 1 base from V and 1 base from J; bases unmatched to any gene: 3. The CDR3 coding sequence is TGTGCCAGCAGCTTAGACCGGGACAGCCAAGAGACCCAGTACTTC. It codes for CASSLDRDSQETQYF.

The J gene is TRBJ2-2, the V gene TRBV2; D call uncertain. Trimming took 2 bases from V and 4 from J, leaving 11 bases between them. This CDR3 region has 15 residues. Germline V gene data show CDR1 as SNHLY and CDR2 as FYNNEI. In DNA, the CDR3 is TGTGCCAGCAGTGAATCGCGGATGGCCACCGGGGAGCTGTTTTTT. Its translation: CASSESRMATGELFF.

V usage is TRBV7-6 and J usage is TRBJ1-5; D gene ambiguous. The germline V gene encodes CDR1 SGHVS and CDR2 FNYEAQ. The V end was cut by 1 base, the J end by 6 bases, with 7 bases between. This CDR3 region has 13 residues. CDR3 nucleotide sequence: TGTGCCAGCAGCTTAGGGGCCGGTCAGCCCCAGCATTTT. It yields the protein CASSLGAGQPQHF.

The chain couples TRBV19 to TRBJ2-5; 9 bases fit TRBD2. Trimming at V came to 4 bases and at J to 2 bases, leaving 5 bases not matched to a gene. This CDR3 is 15 amino acids long. Germline V lookup: CDR1 LNHDA, CDR2 SQIVND (reference sequence). Here the CDR3 reads CASSNIAGAQETQYF. The CDR3 DNA is TGTGCCAGTAGTAACATAGCGGGGGCTCAAGAGACCCAGTACTTC.

The V gene is TRBV29-1, the J gene TRBJ2-3; D possibly corresponds to TRBD1 (5 bases). Trimming left V 0 bases short and J 6 bases short, with 10 bases between. This CDR3 has 13 amino acids. Per the germline V gene, CDR1 is SQVTM and CDR2 is ANQGSEA. Here the CDR3 DNA reads TGCAGCGTTGAAGATTTACAGGATGATACGCAGTATTTT. This codes for CSVEDLQDDTQYF.

This clone showed up just once. V and J are TRBV4-3 and TRBJ1-2; D might be TRBD1 (5 bases). V was pared by 0 bases and J by 3 bases, with 11 bases between. CDR1 is LGHNA, CDR2 YSLEER, per germline. The CDR3 is 15 amino acids. The CDR3 loop reads CASSQDAGTDYGYTF. For the CDR3, the DNA is TGCGCCAGCAGCCAAGATGCCGGGACCGACTATGGCTACACCTTC.

The chain combines TRBV18 with TRBJ1-6, with 7 bases lining up with TRBD1. The CDR3 loop spans 14 amino acids. Germline-derived CDR1 and CDR2 are KGHSH and LQKENI. Trimming removed 2 bases from V and 8 bases from J; junction bases left unmatched: 3. CDR3 bases: TGTGCCAGCTCACCAGCAGGGGGAGATTCACCCCTCCACTTT. Residues: CASSPAGGDSPLHF.

This CDR3 reads CSVPDRPGQYF. As DNA, the CDR3 is TGCAGCGTTCCGGACAGACCAGGGCAGTACTTC. The chain recombines TRBV29-1 with TRBJ2-7; TRBD1 is a possible D gene (6 bases). CDR3 length equals 11 residues. Germline CDR1 and CDR2: SQVTM and ANQGSEA. Trimming shortened V by 5 bases and J by 9 bases, and 14 bases separated the two germline ends.

This chain uses TRBV18 with TRBJ1-1; D perhaps matches TRBD1 (6 bases). The germline CDR1 and CDR2 sequences are KGHSH and LQKENI. Trimming took off 5 bases at V and 1 base at J, with 11 bases between the two ends. The length of the CDR3 is 14 residues. CDR3 coding DNA: TGTGCCAGCTCAGCCCGGACAGAGAACACTGAAGCTTTCTTT. It translates to CASSARTENTEAFF. Full variable domain (missing parts from reference TRBV18 and TRBJ1-1): NAGVMQNPRHLVRRRGQEARLRCSPMKGHSHVYWYRQLPEEGLKFMVYLQKENIIDESGMPKERFSAEFPKEGPSILRIQQVVRGDSAAYFCASSARTENTEAFFGQGTRLTVV.

The chain combines TRBV6-1 with TRBJ2-4; D might be TRBD1 or TRBD2, each matching 6 bases. CDR1 is MNHNS, CDR2 SASEGT, per germline. The CDR3 has 14 amino acids. V dropped 4 bases and J dropped 8 bases, with 15 bases sitting between them. CDR3 in amino acids: CASSARGRGDIQYF. The CDR3 coding sequence is TGTGCCAGCAGTGCCAGGGGTAGGGGGGACATTCAGTACTTC.

V gene TRBV9 combines with J gene TRBJ1-2, with 9 bases aligning to TRBD1. V lost 6 bases and J lost 7; bases outside the gene matches: 13. This CDR3 comprises 15 residues. CDR1 and CDR2 from the germline V gene are SGDLS and YYNGEE. The CDR3 bases are TGTGCCAGCAAAAGGGGACAGGGAGACGTGGGTGGCTACACCTTC. It encodes CASKRGQGDVGGYTF.

The chain recombines TRBV5-1 with TRBJ2-3; no clear D gene. The CDR3 spans 14 residues. V lost 4 bases, J lost 3 bases, and 12 bases lay in between. In germline, CDR1 is SGHRS, CDR2 YFSETQ. The CDR3 sequence: CASSPSTGTDTQYF. The CDR3 DNA reads TGCGCCAGCAGCCCGTCGACTGGGACAGATACGCAGTATTTT.

The chain has TRBV6-5 and TRBJ2-7; a possible D gene is TRBD1 (5 bases). Gene TRBJ2-5 matches the end of the DNA better, so the J call may be wrong. The CDR3 has 13 amino acids. CDR1 MNHEY and CDR2 SVGAGI come from the germline V gene. CDR3 in DNA: TGTGCCAGCAGCAAAATCGACAGCGCGACCCAGTACTTC. Amino acids: CASSKIDSATQYF.

The gene calls are TRBV5-1 and TRBJ1-1; D is ambiguous. CDR1 and CDR2 (germline): SGHRS, YFSETQ. V dropped 2 bases and J dropped 1 base, with 9 bases sitting between them. The CDR3 loop spans 14 amino acids. The CDR3 region has the DNA TGCGCCAGCAGCTTAAACAGTGCGAACACTGAAGCTTTCTTT. Residues: CASSLNSANTEAFF.